This TCR beta chain was identified in a study of OX40 agonist ivuxolimab in advanced cancers. About the research overall: A history of anti-PD-1, anti-PD-L1 or anti-CTLA-4 therapy was acceptable, and 40% to 45% had some.

Repertoires were generated with immunoSEQ multiplex PCR, while TCRdb's copy carries only in-frame clones and drops some. The table records 55,000 to 65,000 clones, 85% of them present only once. With V trimmed by 6 bases and J by 1 base, 14 bases remained unmatched. Germline V gene data show CDR1 as LNHDA and CDR2 as SQIVND (reference sequence). The CDR3 sequence is 18 residues long. The chain is built from TRBV19 and TRBJ2-1, with 8 bases aligning to TRBD2. The receptor comes from an adult with an advanced solid tumor such as melanoma, head and neck, liver or kidney cancer. The sequenced sample was CD4+ or CD8+ T cells sorted from blood, obtained in a trial of the OX40 agonist ivuxolimab. The CDR3 here is CASRNLGLSGGSYNEQFF. The CDR3 nucleotides read TGTGCCAGTAGAAATTTGGGGCTCAGCGGGGGATCCTACAATGAGCAGTTCTTC. The whole variable domain, remainder taken from reference TRBV19 and TRBJ2-1, is DGGITQSPKYLFRKEGQNVTLSCEQNLNHDAMYWYRQDPGQGLRLIYYSQIVNDFQKGDIAEGYSVSREKKESFPLTVTSAQKNPTAFYLCASRNLGLSGGSYNEQFFGPGTRLTVL.